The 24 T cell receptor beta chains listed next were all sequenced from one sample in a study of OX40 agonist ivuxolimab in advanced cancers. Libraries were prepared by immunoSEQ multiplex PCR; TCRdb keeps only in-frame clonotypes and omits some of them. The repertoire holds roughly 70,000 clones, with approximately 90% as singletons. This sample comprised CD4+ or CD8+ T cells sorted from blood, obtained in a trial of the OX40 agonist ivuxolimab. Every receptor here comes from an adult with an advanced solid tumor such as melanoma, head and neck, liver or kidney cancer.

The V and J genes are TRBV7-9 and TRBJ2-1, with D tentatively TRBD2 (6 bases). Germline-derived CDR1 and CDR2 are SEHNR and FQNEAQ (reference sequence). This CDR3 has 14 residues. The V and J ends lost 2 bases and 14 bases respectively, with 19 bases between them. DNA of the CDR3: TGTGCCAGCAGCTTATTTGTGATGGGGGGAGAAAAGTTCTTC. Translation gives CASSLFVMGGEKFF.

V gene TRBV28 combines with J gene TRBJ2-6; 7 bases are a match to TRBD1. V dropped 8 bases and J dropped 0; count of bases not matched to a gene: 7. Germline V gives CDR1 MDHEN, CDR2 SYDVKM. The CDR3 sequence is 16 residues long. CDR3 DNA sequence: TGTGCCAGCGGGGTGGGGACAGCCTCTGGGGCCAACGTCCTGACTTTC. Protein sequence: CASGVGTASGANVLTF.

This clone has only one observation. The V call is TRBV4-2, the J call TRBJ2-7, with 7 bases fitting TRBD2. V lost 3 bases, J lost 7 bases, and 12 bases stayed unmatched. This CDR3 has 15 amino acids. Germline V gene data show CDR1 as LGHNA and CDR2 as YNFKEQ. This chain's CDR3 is CASSHKAGEVGEQYF. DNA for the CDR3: TGTGCCAGCAGCCACAAGGCGGGAGAAGTGGGTGAGCAGTACTTC.

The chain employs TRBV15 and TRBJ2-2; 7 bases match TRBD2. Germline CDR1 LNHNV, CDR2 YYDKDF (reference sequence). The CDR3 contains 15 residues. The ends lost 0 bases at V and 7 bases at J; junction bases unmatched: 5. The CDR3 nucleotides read TGTGCCACCAGCAGAGATGGGGGGGATCTCGGGGAGCTGTTTTTT. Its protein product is CATSRDGGDLGELFF.

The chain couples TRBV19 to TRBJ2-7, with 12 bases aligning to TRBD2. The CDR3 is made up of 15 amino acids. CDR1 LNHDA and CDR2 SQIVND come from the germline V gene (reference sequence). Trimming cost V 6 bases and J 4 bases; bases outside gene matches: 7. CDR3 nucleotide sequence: TGTGCCAGTAGCCATGGACTAGCGGGATCGTACGAGCAGTACTTC. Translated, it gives CASSHGLAGSYEQYF.

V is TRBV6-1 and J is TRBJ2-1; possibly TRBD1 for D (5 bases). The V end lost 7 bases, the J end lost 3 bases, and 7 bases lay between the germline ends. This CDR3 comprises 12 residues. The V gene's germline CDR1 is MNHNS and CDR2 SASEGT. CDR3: CASKTGYNEQFF. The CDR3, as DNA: TGTGCCAGCAAAACAGGCTACAATGAGCAGTTCTTC.

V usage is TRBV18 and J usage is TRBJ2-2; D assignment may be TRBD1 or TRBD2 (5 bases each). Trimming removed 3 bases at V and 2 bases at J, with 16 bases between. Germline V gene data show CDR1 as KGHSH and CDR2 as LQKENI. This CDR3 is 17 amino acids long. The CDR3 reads CASSPIGAGPNTGELFF. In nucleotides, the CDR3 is TGTGCCAGCTCACCCATCGGGGCAGGGCCAAACACCGGGGAGCTGTTTTTT. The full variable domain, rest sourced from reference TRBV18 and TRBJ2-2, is NAGVMQNPRHLVRRRGQEARLRCSPMKGHSHVYWYRQLPEEGLKFMVYLQKENIIDESGMPKERFSAEFPKEGPSILRIQQVVRGDSAAYFCASSPIGAGPNTGELFFGEGSRLTVL.

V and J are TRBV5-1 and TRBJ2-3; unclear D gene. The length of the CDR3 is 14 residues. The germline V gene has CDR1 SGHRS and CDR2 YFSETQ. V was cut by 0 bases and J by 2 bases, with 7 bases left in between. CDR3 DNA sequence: TGCGCCAGCAGCTTGGCGGTCGACACAGATACGCAGTATTTT. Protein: CASSLAVDTDTQYF.

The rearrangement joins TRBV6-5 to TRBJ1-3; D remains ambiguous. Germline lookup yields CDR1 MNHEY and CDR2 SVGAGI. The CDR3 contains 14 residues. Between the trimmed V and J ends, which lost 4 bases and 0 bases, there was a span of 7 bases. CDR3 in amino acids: CASSFGYSGNTIYF. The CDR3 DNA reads TGTGCCAGCAGTTTCGGCTACTCTGGAAACACCATATATTTT.

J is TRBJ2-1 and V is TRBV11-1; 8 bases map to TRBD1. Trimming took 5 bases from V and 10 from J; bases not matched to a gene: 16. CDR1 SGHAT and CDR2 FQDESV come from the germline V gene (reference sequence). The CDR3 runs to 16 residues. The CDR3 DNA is TGTGCCAGCAGCCCCCGCCGGACAGGGTCGGAACACGAGCAGTTCTTC. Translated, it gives CASSPRRTGSEHEQFF.

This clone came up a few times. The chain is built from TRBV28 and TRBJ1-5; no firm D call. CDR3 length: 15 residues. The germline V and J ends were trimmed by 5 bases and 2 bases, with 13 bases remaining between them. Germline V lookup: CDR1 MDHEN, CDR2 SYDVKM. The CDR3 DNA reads TGTGCCAGCAGTCCAATCGGGTTAGGCAATCAGCCCCAGCATTTT. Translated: CASSPIGLGNQPQHF.

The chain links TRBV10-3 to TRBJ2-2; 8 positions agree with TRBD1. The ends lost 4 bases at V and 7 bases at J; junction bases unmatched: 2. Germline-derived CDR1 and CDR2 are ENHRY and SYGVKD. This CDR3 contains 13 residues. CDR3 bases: TGTGCCATCAGTGGAGGACAGGGCGGGGAGCTGTTTTTT. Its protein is CAISGGQGGELFF.

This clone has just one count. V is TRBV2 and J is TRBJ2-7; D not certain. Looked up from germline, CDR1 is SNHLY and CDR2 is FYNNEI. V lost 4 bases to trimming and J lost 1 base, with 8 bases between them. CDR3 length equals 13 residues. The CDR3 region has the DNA TGTGCCAGCAGTGTTCAGTTATCCTACGAGCAGTACTTC. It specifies CASSVQLSYEQYF.

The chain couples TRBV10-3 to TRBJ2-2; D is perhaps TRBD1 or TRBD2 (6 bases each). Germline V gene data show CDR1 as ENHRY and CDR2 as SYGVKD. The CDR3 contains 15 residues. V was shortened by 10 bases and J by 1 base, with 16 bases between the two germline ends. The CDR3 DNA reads TGTGCCACCCGCCGCGGGACATTGAACACCGGGGAGCTGTTTTTT. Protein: CATRRGTLNTGELFF.

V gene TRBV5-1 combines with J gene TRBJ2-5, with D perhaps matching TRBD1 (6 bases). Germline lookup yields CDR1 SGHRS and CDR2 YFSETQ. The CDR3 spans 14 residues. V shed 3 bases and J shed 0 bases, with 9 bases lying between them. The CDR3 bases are TGCGCCAGCAGCTCTGACAGGTACCAAGAGACCCAGTACTTC. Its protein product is CASSSDRYQETQYF.

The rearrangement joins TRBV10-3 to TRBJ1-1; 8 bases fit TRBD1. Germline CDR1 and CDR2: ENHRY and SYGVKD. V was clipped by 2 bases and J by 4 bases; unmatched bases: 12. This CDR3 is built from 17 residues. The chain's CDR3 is CAISEPNRGSHTTEAFF. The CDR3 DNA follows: TGTGCCATCAGTGAGCCTAACAGGGGGTCGCATACCACTGAAGCTTTCTTT.

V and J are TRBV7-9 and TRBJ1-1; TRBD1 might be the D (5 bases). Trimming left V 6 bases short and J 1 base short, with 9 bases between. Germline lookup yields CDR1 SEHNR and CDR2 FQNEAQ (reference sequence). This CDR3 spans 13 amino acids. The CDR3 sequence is CASRPTGNTEAFF. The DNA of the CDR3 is TGTGCCAGCAGACCTACAGGGAACACTGAAGCTTTCTTT.

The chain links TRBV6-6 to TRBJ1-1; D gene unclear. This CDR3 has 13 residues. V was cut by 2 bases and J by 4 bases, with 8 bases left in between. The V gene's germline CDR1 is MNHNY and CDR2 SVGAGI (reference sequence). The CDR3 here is CASSYETGTEAFF. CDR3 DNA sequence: TGTGCCAGCAGTTACGAAACGGGCACTGAAGCTTTCTTT.

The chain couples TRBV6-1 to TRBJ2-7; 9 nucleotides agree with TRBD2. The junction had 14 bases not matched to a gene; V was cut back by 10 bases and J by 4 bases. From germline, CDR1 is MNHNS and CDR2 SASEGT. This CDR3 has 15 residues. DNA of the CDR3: TGTGCCACCCTAAGGGGTAGCGGGAGTACTTACGAGCAGTACTTC. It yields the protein CATLRGSGSTYEQYF.

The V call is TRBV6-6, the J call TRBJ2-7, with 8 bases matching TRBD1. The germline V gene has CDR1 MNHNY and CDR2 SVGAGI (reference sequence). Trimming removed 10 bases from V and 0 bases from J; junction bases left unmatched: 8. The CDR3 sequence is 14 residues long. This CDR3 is CATSRTGISYEQYF. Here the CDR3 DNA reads TGTGCCACTTCTAGGACAGGGATCTCCTACGAGCAGTACTTC.

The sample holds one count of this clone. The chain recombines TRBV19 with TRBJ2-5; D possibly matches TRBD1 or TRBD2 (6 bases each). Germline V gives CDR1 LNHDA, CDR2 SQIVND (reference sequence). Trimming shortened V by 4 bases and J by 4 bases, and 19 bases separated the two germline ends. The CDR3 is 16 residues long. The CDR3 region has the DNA TGTGCCAGTAGTAGGAGGGGGAGCAATTGGGGAGAGACCCAGTACTTC. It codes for CASSRRGSNWGETQYF. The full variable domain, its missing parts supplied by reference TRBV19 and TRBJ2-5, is DGGITQSPKYLFRKEGQNVTLSCEQNLNHDAMYWYRQDPGQGLRLIYYSQIVNDFQKGDIAEGYSVSREKKESFPLTVTSAQKNPTAFYLCASSRRGSNWGETQYFGPGTRLLVL.

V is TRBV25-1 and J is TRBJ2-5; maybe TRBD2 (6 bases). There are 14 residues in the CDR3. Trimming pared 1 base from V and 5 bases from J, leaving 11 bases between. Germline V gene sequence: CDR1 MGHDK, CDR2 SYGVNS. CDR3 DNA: TGTGCCAGCAGTGAATCCCGGGAGTTTGAGACCCAGTACTTC. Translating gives CASSESREFETQYF.

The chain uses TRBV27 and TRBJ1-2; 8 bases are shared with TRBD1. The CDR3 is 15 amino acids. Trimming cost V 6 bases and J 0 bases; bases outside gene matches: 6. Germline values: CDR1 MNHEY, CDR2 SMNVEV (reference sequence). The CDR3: CASRQHRGANYGYTF. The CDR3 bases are TGTGCCAGCAGGCAACACAGGGGGGCTAACTATGGCTACACCTTC.

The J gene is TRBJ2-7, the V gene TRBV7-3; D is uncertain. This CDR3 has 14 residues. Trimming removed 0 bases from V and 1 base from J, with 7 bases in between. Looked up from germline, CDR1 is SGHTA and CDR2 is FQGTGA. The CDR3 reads CASSLTGTSYEQYF. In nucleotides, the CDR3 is TGTGCCAGCAGCTTAACGGGAACTTCCTACGAGCAGTACTTC.